This TCR beta chain emerged from a study of cytomegalovirus exposure and HLA in healthy donors. Worth noting for this clone: What it binds is unknown.

The PCR had 60 Vbeta and 13 Jbeta primers. Some clones are missing from TCRdb's copy, which holds only in-frame ones; the method was immunoSEQ multiplex PCR. This sample carries fewer than 150,000 clones, roughly 85% of them seen once, and the ten largest clones take around 7%. Study-level findings and limits: Evidence from a later analysis indicated that most CMV-associated TCR beta chains looked HLA-restricted.

Germline values: CDR1 LNHDA, CDR2 SQIVND (reference sequence). This CDR3 region has 12 residues. The V end was cut by 7 bases, the J end by 6 bases, with 9 bases between. The V gene is TRBV19, the J gene TRBJ2-2; D ambiguous. The sequenced material came from PBMCs. The sequence derives from a man aged 35-49 years in good health and CMV-seropositive. CDR3 coding DNA: TGTGCCAGTAACCGGGTCTCCGGGGAGCTGTTTTTT. It translates to CASNRVSGELFF.